This T cell receptor (beta chain) was retrieved from a study of blood T cells in healthy people across ages. The germline V gene has CDR1 MNHEY and CDR2 SVGEGT. The CDR3 contains 16 residues. Trimming at V came to 6 bases and at J to 4 bases, leaving 8 bases not matched to a gene. Through a sample-barcoded 5' primer and a J-beta primer mix, a second PCR was run for about 6 to 11 cycles. Using its own MiXCR run on the 5' RACE reads, TCRdb lists one record per CDR3 protein. Among some 1.4 million distinct CDR3 sequences listed, roughly 45% were seen once. General study points: There was no known CMV status for donors, so expanded clonotype changes were possibly confounded.

This clonotype has a handful of counts. Its antigen remains unknown. This receptor was obtained from a woman aged 18-35 years in good health. Specimen: blood. J is TRBJ2-7 and V is TRBV6-2 or TRBV6-3; 14 positions match TRBD2. Written as DNA, the CDR3 is TGTGCCAGCAGCCCGGGACTAGCGGGAGAATTATACGAGCAGTACTTC. Translated: CASSPGLAGELYEQYF.